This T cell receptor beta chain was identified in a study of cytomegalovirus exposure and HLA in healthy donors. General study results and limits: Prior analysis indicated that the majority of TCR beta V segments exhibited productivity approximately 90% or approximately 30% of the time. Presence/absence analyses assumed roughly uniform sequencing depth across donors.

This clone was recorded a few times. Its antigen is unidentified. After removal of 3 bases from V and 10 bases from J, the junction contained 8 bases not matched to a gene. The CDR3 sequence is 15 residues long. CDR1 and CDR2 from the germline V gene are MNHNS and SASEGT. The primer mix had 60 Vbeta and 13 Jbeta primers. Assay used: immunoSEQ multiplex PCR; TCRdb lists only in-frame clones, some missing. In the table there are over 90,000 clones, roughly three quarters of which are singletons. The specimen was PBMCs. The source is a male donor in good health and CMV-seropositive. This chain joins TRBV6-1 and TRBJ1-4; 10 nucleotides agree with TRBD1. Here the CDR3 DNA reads TGTGCCAGCAGTGATCGGGGGACAGGGGAAAGAAAACTGTTTTTT. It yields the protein CASSDRGTGERKLFF.